This TCR beta chain was sequenced in a study of tumor and adjacent non-tumor tissue in lung cancer. General observations from the study: Tumor tissue had significantly higher TCR diversity than normal lung.

V lost 0 bases and J lost 6, with 18 bases in between. Germline assignment: CDR1 SQVTM and CDR2 ANQGSEA. The CDR3 runs to 16 residues. This clonotype came up many times. What it binds is not known. The library came from three nested PCR rounds adapted from ARM-PCR protocols. One entry per CDR3 protein results from TCRdb running MiXCR on the multiplex PCR reads. The table lists roughly 81,000 distinct CDR3 sequences, around 65% of them singletons. The template was RNA from unsorted bulk tissue. The TCR originated in a man aged 70 or older with non-small cell lung cancer. The sequencing sample was made of lung tumor tissue. V and J are TRBV29-1 and TRBJ2-4; TRBD2 might be the D (5 bases). CDR3 sequence (DNA): TGCAGCGTTGAAGATCTGAGGCGGGTTAAGGGAAACATTCAGTACTTC. It translates to CSVEDLRRVKGNIQYF.